This T cell receptor beta chain was recorded in a study of cytomegalovirus exposure and HLA in healthy donors. The PCR employed 60 Vbeta primers together with 13 Jbeta primers. TCRdb's table, derived via immunoSEQ multiplex PCR, lists solely in-frame clones and lacks some. The sample carries 100,000 to 150,000 clones, 60% to 80% recorded once. The material sequenced was PBMCs. This TCR derives from a female donor in good health and CMV-seronegative.

CDR3 sequence (DNA): TGTGCCAGCAGCAGTAGCGCAAGTAGGTCCTACAATGAGCAGTTCTTC. Its protein product is CASSSSASRSYNEQFF. The chain joins TRBV11-3 to TRBJ2-1; maybe TRBD2 (5 bases). Trimming pared 5 bases from V and 1 base from J, leaving 15 bases between. Germline V gene lookup returns CDR1 SGHNT and CDR2 YENEEA. CDR3 length: 16 amino acids.